What follows are 18 T cell receptor beta chains derived from one specimen sequenced in a study of T cells in Graves' hyperthyroidism and ophthalmopathy. Amplified TCR beta CDR3 regions derived from RNA transcripts. HTBI primers drove first-round RT-PCR of the TCR CDR3. TCRdb recomputed calls from the multiplex PCR reads with MiXCR, one row per CDR3 protein. The data show approximately 690,000 distinct CDR3 sequences, with around 21% seen just once and 34% held by the top ten. Sequenced sample: blood. The receptors were sampled from a man aged 30 to 39 with Graves' ophthalmopathy.

Ten or more counts support this clonotype. The germline gene is not matched at one end of the junction; a read error may be the cause. The chain recombines TRBV20-1 with TRBJ2-3, with D perhaps TRBD2 (7 bases). The CDR3 is 16 amino acids. CDR1 is DFQATT, CDR2 SNEGSKA, per germline (reference sequence). The CDR3 here is CSARPFRGASTDTQYF. In DNA, the CDR3 is TGCAGTGCGAGGCCCTTCCGGGGGGCAAGCACAGATACGCAATATTTT.

This clonotype showed up just a few times. The rearrangement uses TRBV9 and TRBJ2-2; 9 bases agree with TRBD1. The CDR3 has 15 residues. Germline lookup yields CDR1 SGDLS and CDR2 YYNGEE. The ends lost 3 bases at V and 3 bases at J; junction bases unmatched: 3. The CDR3 sequence: CASSGGTGYTGELFF. The CDR3 DNA sequence: TGTGCCAGCAGCGGAGGGACAGGGTACACCGGGGAGCTGTTTTTT. Supplemented by reference TRBV9 and TRBJ2-2, the full variable domain reads DSGVTQTPKHLITATGQRVTLRCSPRSGDLSVYWYQQSLDQGLQFLIQYYNGEERAKGNILERFSAQQFPDLHSELNLSSLELGDSALYFCASSGGTGYTGELFFGEGSRLTVL.

The V call is TRBV9, the J call TRBJ2-7; the match to TRBD1 covers 7 bases. This CDR3 has 12 residues. Germline V gene lookup returns CDR1 SGDLS and CDR2 YYNGEE. Trimming cost V 3 bases and J 7 bases; bases outside gene matches: 4. CDR3 coding DNA: TGTGCCAGCAGCGGGGGACAGTCAGAGCAGTACTTC. Translated, it gives CASSGGQSEQYF.

This clonotype appeared a few times. This rearrangement joins TRBV27 to TRBJ1-1, with 9 bases lining up with TRBD1. The germline V gene has CDR1 MNHEY and CDR2 SMNVEV (reference sequence). The ends lost 5 bases at V and 6 bases at J; junction bases unmatched: 10. The CDR3 is 15 amino acids. The CDR3 DNA follows: TGTGCCAGCAGTCCACGGGACAGGGCACTCGCTGAAGCTTTCTTT. Residues: CASSPRDRALAEAFF.

Remarks on this clonotype: The junction shows a germline mismatch at one end, possibly a read error. CDR3 coding DNA: TGCGGTGCTCCGAGGGGTAGTGGCATTCAGTACTTC. Protein product: CGAPRGSGIQYF. The chain couples TRBV20-1 to TRBJ2-4, with D tentatively TRBD1 or TRBD2 (5 bases each). The CDR3 extends over 12 amino acids. The germline V gene encodes CDR1 DFQATT and CDR2 SNEGSKA (reference sequence).

This clonotype was counted only a few times. V and J are TRBV11-2 and TRBJ2-3; the D is unclear. Per the germline V gene, CDR1 is SGHAT and CDR2 is FQNNGV. The ends were cut back, 5 bases at V and 5 bases at J, with 8 bases in the middle. The CDR3 extends over 12 amino acids. CDR3 protein: CASSLPKDTQYF. In nucleotides, the CDR3 is TGTGCCAGCAGCCTACCCAAAGATACGCAGTATTTT.

With regard to this clonotype: A much larger clone lies a single base off, so this may be a read error. J is TRBJ2-4 and V is TRBV5-5; 13 bases match TRBD2. Losses at the gene ends were 4 bases for V and 6 bases for J; bases not matched to a gene: 10. Germline V gene lookup returns CDR1 SGHKS and CDR2 YYEKEE (reference sequence). The CDR3 covers 17 residues. CDR3 DNA sequence: TGTGCCAGCAGCAAGGGACTAGCGGGACCTTCGTTAAACATTCAGTACTTC. It is translated as CASSKGLAGPSLNIQYF.

This clonotype was detected a few times. The chain is built from TRBV7-9 and TRBJ2-5; no reliable D call. From germline, CDR1 is SEHNR and CDR2 FQNEAQ (reference sequence). The CDR3 contains 14 residues. Trimming took 2 bases from V and 5 from J, leaving 12 bases between them. In nucleotides, the CDR3 is TGTGCCAGCAGCTTAAATCCTCTCGGGGAGACCCAGTACTTC. Residues: CASSLNPLGETQYF.

This clonotype occurred many times. The chain couples TRBV18 to TRBJ1-1, with D unresolved. The V end was cut by 5 bases, the J end by 11 bases, with 15 bases between. CDR1 KGHSH and CDR2 LQKENI come from the germline V gene. The CDR3 contains 12 residues. The chain's CDR3 is CASSGRTDWAFF. The CDR3 DNA reads TGTGCCAGCTCAGGAAGAACGGATTGGGCTTTCTTT.

This clonotype was picked up a small number of times. The chain has TRBV30 and TRBJ2-3; 7 positions agree with TRBD2. CDR3 length: 15 amino acids. Germline V gene sequence: CDR1 GTSNPN, CDR2 SVGIG (reference sequence). Trimming took 1 base from V and 11 from J; bases not matched to a gene: 15. The CDR3 region is CAWSGNSASGGMQYF. The CDR3 DNA reads TGTGCCTGGAGTGGAAACTCGGCTAGCGGCGGCATGCAGTATTTT.

The J gene is TRBJ2-7, the V gene TRBV6-2 or TRBV6-3, with D unclear. Trimming left V 0 bases short and J 4 bases short, with 10 bases between. From germline, CDR1 is MNHEY and CDR2 SVGEGT. This CDR3 is built from 14 residues. The CDR3 nucleotides read TGTGCCAGCAGTTACTCCGCTGATCAATACGAGCAGTACTTC. Its translation: CASSYSADQYEQYF.

In this sample, this clonotype turned up many times. The chain carries TRBV5-1 and TRBJ2-1; possibly TRBD2 for D (6 bases). The V end lost 0 bases, the J end lost 6 bases, and 22 bases lay between the germline ends. There are 18 residues in the CDR3. Germline values: CDR1 SGHRS, CDR2 YFSETQ. The CDR3 sequence is CASSLAPVANGGGNEQFF. DNA for the CDR3: TGCGCCAGCAGCTTGGCCCCAGTAGCGAACGGGGGTGGCAATGAGCAGTTCTTC.

This clonotype appeared a few times. The V and J genes are TRBV24-1 and TRBJ2-7, with D tentatively TRBD2 (5 bases). V was trimmed by 3 bases and J by 1 base, leaving 9 bases between them. The germline gives CDR1 KGHDR, CDR2 SFDVKD. The CDR3 contains 14 residues. The CDR3 reads CATSDPRVSYEQYF. CDR3 sequence (DNA): TGTGCCACCAGTGATCCGAGGGTTTCCTACGAGCAGTACTTC.

This clonotype was seen a few times. The chain employs TRBV4-2 and TRBJ2-7; no reliable D call. The CDR3 length is 15 residues. V dropped 0 bases and J dropped 2 bases, with 11 bases sitting between them. The germline V gene has CDR1 LGHNA and CDR2 YNFKEQ. The CDR3 DNA is TGTGCCAGCAGCCAAGACCCATGGACGGCCTACGAGCAGTACTTC. Its translation: CASSQDPWTAYEQYF.

This chain uses TRBV30 with TRBJ2-1, with 14 nucleotides matching TRBD2. The CDR3 is 15 amino acids. The V and J ends lost 0 bases and 8 bases, in that order; junction bases with no gene match: 3. In germline, CDR1 is GTSNPN, CDR2 SVGIG (reference sequence). CDR3 protein: CAWSVRLAGGDEQFF. CDR3 nucleotides: TGTGCCTGGAGTGTGAGACTAGCGGGAGGGGATGAGCAGTTCTTC.

The genes are TRBV6-1 and TRBJ1-2, with 7 bases fitting TRBD1. This CDR3 has 13 amino acids. After removal of 6 bases from V and 8 bases from J, the junction contained 9 bases not matched to a gene. Germline V lookup: CDR1 MNHNS, CDR2 SASEGT. The CDR3 DNA sequence: TGTGCCAGCAGATCACAGGGGCCGCGGGGCTACACCTTC. Its protein is CASRSQGPRGYTF.

This clonotype has just a few counts. The genes are TRBV28 and TRBJ2-1; 7 nucleotides line up with TRBD1. The CDR3 is 13 residues long. V dropped 4 bases and J dropped 7; count of bases not matched to a gene: 4. CDR1 is MDHEN and CDR2 is SYDVKM in the germline V gene. CDR3 amino acids: CASSSGGANEQFF. The CDR3 nucleotides read TGTGCCAGCAGTTCAGGGGGAGCGAATGAGCAGTTCTTC. Based on the CDR3 plus reference TRBV28 and TRBJ2-1, the full variable domain is DVKVTQSSRYLVKRTGEKVFLECVQDMDHENMFWYRQDPGLGLRLIYFSYDVKMKEKGDIPEGYSVSREKKERFSLILESASTNQTSMYLCASSSGGANEQFFGPGTRLTVL.

This clonotype was counted many times. The genes are TRBV28 and TRBJ1-2, with a tentative D call TRBD1 (5 bases). Between the trimmed V and J ends, which lost 4 bases and 3 bases, there was a span of 18 bases. This CDR3 spans 16 amino acids. Germline loops: CDR1 MDHEN, CDR2 SYDVKM. The CDR3 spells CASSSRGTDGHYGYTF. The CDR3 DNA reads as TGTGCCAGCAGTTCCCGCGGGACGGACGGGCACTATGGCTACACCTTC.